This TCR beta chain originates from a study of PD-1 blockade in classical Hodgkin lymphoma. General study results and limits: Nivolumab initiated under 1 year post-ASCT led to patient exclusion. Possibly reflecting disease activity or prior therapy, repertoire differences have causes that remain undefined. Compared with healthy donors, newly diagnosed patients reportedly showed lower baseline TCR diversity.

Only in-frame clones appear in the TCRdb table, and some are missing; sequencing was by immunoSEQ multiplex PCR. Of 130,000 to 150,000 clones detected, 78% appear once; the ten largest clones hold over 7.5%. Each patient relapsed following autologous stem cell transplantation, and prior brentuximab vedotin exposure differed. Only a few counts were recorded for this clone. Its matching antigen is unknown. Other DNA sequences within the sample encode an identical CDR3. This specimen was peripheral blood mononuclear cells (PBMCs), taken before the second cycle of nivolumab. This sequence was found in a human donor with classical Hodgkin lymphoma.

CDR3 amino acids: CASSLRGYGYTF. The CDR3 coding sequence is TGTGCCAGCAGCCTGCGGGGGTATGGCTACACCTTC. V is TRBV5-6 and J is TRBJ1-2; tentatively, D is TRBD1 (5 bases). The V gene lost 4 bases and the J gene lost 5 bases, with 9 bases spanning the gap. In germline, CDR1 is SGHDT, CDR2 YYEEEE. The CDR3 totals 12 residues. The whole variable domain, filled in from reference TRBV5-6 and TRBJ1-2, reads DAGVTQSPTHLIKTRGQQVTLRCSPKSGHDTVSWYQQALGQGPQFIFQYYEEEERQRGNFPDRFSGHQFPNYSSELNVNALLLGDSALYLCASSLRGYGYTFGSGTRLTVV.